The 20 T cell receptor beta chains in this list originate from one sample, sequenced in a study of T cell changes during pregnancy in multiple sclerosis. TCRdb's copy holds only in-frame clones and misses some; the assay was immunoSEQ multiplex PCR. The profile shows about 30,000 clones, around nine tenths of them singletons. This specimen was CD8+ T cells from peripheral blood mononuclear cells, taken in the second trimester of pregnancy. The source is a female donor with multiple sclerosis, enrolled in a pregnancy study.

CDR3 loop: CASSSNAGTATGELFF. The CDR3 DNA reads TGTGCCAGCAGCTCAAATGCGGGGACAGCCACCGGGGAGCTGTTTTTT. This chain connects TRBV11-2 to TRBJ2-2; D perhaps matches TRBD1 (7 bases). The V end was cut by 4 bases, the J end by 4 bases, with 16 bases between. This CDR3 has 16 residues. Germline CDR1 is SGHAT and CDR2 is FQNNGV.

In this sample, this clone turned up once. The V call is TRBV28, the J call TRBJ2-1; tentative D call: TRBD1 (6 bases). The ends were cut back, 4 bases at V and 0 bases at J, with 22 bases in the middle. The CDR3 length is 19 residues. Germline V lookup: CDR1 MDHEN, CDR2 SYDVKM. The CDR3 DNA follows: TGTGCCAGCAGTTCGTCTTACAACCGGGACATGAGCTCCTACAATGAGCAGTTCTTC. It yields the protein CASSSSYNRDMSSYNEQFF.

This clone has just a few counts. This chain joins TRBV4-1 and TRBJ2-2, with 7 bases lining up with TRBD1. V dropped 0 bases and J dropped 8; count of bases not matched to a gene: 3. This CDR3 contains 14 residues. The germline CDR1 and CDR2 sequences are MGHRA and YSYEKL. The CDR3 DNA reads TGCGCCAGCAGCCAAGAGACAGGGTCGGGGGAGCTGTTTTTT. It codes for CASSQETGSGELFF.

The rearrangement uses TRBV7-2 and TRBJ2-7, with 9 bases that match TRBD1. The CDR3 loop spans 16 amino acids. V shed 5 bases, J shed 3 bases, and the junction held 11 bases outside the gene matches. The germline V gene encodes CDR1 SGHTA and CDR2 FQGNSA. The CDR3 nucleotides are TGTGCCAGCAGCATTTCCGGGACAGGGCCCTACTACGAGCAGTACTTC. The encoded protein is CASSISGTGPYYEQYF.

The rearrangement uses TRBV27 and TRBJ2-7; 8 nucleotides agree with TRBD2. The germline V gene encodes CDR1 MNHEY and CDR2 SMNVEV (reference sequence). CDR3 size: 15 residues. Germline trimming cut 5 bases from V and 2 bases from J; bases unmatched to any gene: 8. The CDR3 bases are TGTGCCAGCAGTCTAGGACTAGCTGCCACCTACGAGCAGTACTTC. It codes for CASSLGLAATYEQYF.

This sequence joins TRBV10-3 and TRBJ2-1; 7 positions agree with TRBD1. Trimming removed 5 bases from V and 7 bases from J; junction bases left unmatched: 5. Germline lookup yields CDR1 ENHRY and CDR2 SYGVKD. The CDR3 is 13 amino acids. CDR3 DNA: TGTGCCATCAGTATGACAGGGTCTAATGAGCAGTTCTTC. This encodes CAISMTGSNEQFF.

This chain links TRBV9 with TRBJ1-3; D perhaps matches TRBD1 (6 bases). The germline V gene encodes CDR1 SGDLS and CDR2 YYNGEE. The V end lost 3 bases, the J end lost 0 bases, and 16 bases lay between the germline ends. The length of the CDR3 is 17 residues. CDR3 amino acids: CASSDPTGPSSGNTIYF. The CDR3 DNA is TGTGCCAGCAGCGACCCGACAGGCCCCAGCTCTGGAAACACCATATATTTT. Full variable domain (remainder filled in from reference TRBV9 and TRBJ1-3): DSGVTQTPKHLITATGQRVTLRCSPRSGDLSVYWYQQSLDQGLQFLIQYYNGEERAKGNILERFSAQQFPDLHSELNLSSLELGDSALYFCASSDPTGPSSGNTIYFGEGSWLTVV.

This clone was found a few times. This chain joins TRBV19 and TRBJ2-1; TRBD1 matches at 11 bases. This CDR3 has 16 residues. V shed 0 bases, J shed 8 bases, and the junction held 6 bases outside the gene matches. CDR1 LNHDA and CDR2 SQIVND come from the germline V gene (reference sequence). CDR3 coding DNA: TGTGCCAGTAGTATAGAGCCGGGACAGGGGGTCTATGAGCAGTTCTTC. Amino acid sequence: CASSIEPGQGVYEQFF. Full variable domain (outside the CDR3, taken from reference TRBV19 and TRBJ2-1): DGGITQSPKYLFRKEGQNVTLSCEQNLNHDAMYWYRQDPGQGLRLIYYSQIVNDFQKGDIAEGYSVSREKKESFPLTVTSAQKNPTAFYLCASSIEPGQGVYEQFFGPGTRLTVL.

This clone occurred once. The chain links TRBV5-1 to TRBJ2-5; the match to TRBD1 covers 8 bases. The length of the CDR3 is 16 residues. The V gene's germline CDR1 is SGHRS and CDR2 YFSETQ. The junction had 9 bases not matched to a gene; V was cut back by 0 bases and J by 5 bases. In nucleotides, the CDR3 is TGCGCCAGCAGCTTGGCGAAGGACAGGGTAGAGGAGACCCAGTACTTC. Protein sequence: CASSLAKDRVEETQYF.

The J gene is TRBJ2-1, the V gene TRBV9; TRBD2 might be the D (5 bases). The V end was cut by 4 bases, the J end by 0 bases, with 17 bases between. The CDR3 is made up of 17 amino acids. Germline-derived CDR1 and CDR2 are SGDLS and YYNGEE. CDR3 protein: CASSPLGEGSSYNEQFF. The CDR3 DNA sequence: TGTGCCAGCAGCCCCCTTGGAGAAGGGAGCTCCTACAATGAGCAGTTCTTC.

The chain carries TRBV28 and TRBJ1-1, with D possibly matching TRBD1 (5 bases). Germline V lookup: CDR1 MDHEN, CDR2 SYDVKM. Trimming cost V 8 bases and J 1 base, with 14 bases left between them. The CDR3 covers 14 residues. CDR3: CASSWGESNTEAFF. DNA for the CDR3: TGTGCCAGCTCCTGGGGGGAGTCGAACACTGAAGCTTTCTTT.

V and J are TRBV6-5 and TRBJ2-5, with a tentative D call TRBD2 (5 bases). Trimming took off 4 bases at V and 5 bases at J, with 17 bases between the two ends. Germline CDR1 MNHEY, CDR2 SVGAGI. The CDR3 loop spans 15 amino acids. DNA for the CDR3: TGTGCCAGCAGTTTCATGAGGGCAGTTGAGGAGACCCAGTACTTC. Amino acid sequence: CASSFMRAVEETQYF.

This sequence joins TRBV30 and TRBJ1-1, with D possibly being TRBD1 (5 bases). Deletions cut 0 bases from V and 3 bases from J, with 11 bases between. Germline values: CDR1 GTSNPN, CDR2 SVGIG (reference sequence). The CDR3 covers 14 residues. The CDR3 loop reads CAWSVLGRDTEAFF. As DNA, the CDR3 is TGTGCCTGGAGTGTATTAGGCAGGGACACTGAAGCTTTCTTT.

This clone was detected only once. The V and J genes are TRBV11-2 and TRBJ1-1; perhaps TRBD1 as D (5 bases). Trimming removed 4 bases from V and 0 bases from J, with 12 bases in between. Germline V gene sequence: CDR1 SGHAT, CDR2 FQNNGV. This CDR3 spans 15 amino acids. The CDR3 sequence is CASSSTGLLNTEAFF. CDR3 DNA: TGTGCCAGCAGCTCTACGGGACTCCTGAACACTGAAGCTTTCTTT.

The chain is built from TRBV9 and TRBJ2-7; D is uncertain. Germline assignment: CDR1 SGDLS and CDR2 YYNGEE. The CDR3 spans 14 residues. V was cut by 0 bases and J by 0 bases, with 7 bases left in between. The CDR3 loop reads CASSVAVNSYEQYF. The CDR3 DNA reads TGTGCCAGCAGCGTAGCAGTCAACTCCTACGAGCAGTACTTC.

The chain employs TRBV7-9 and TRBJ2-1; D gene uncertain. This CDR3 contains 14 residues. Trimming took off 1 base at V and 6 bases at J, with 10 bases between the two ends. The V gene's germline CDR1 is SEHNR and CDR2 FQNEAQ (reference sequence). The CDR3: CASSLVGSVNEQFF. The CDR3 region has the DNA TGTGCCAGCAGCTTAGTCGGCAGCGTCAATGAGCAGTTCTTC.

V and J are TRBV2 and TRBJ2-5; TRBD2 might be the D (6 bases). CDR3 size: 15 residues. CDR1 and CDR2 (germline): SNHLY, FYNNEI. Trimming removed 8 bases at V and 2 bases at J, with 18 bases between. Here the CDR3 DNA reads TGTGCCAGCTGGTTACGTACTAGCCGGCAAGAGACCCAGTACTTC. Protein product: CASWLRTSRQETQYF.

This rearrangement joins TRBV5-1 to TRBJ2-1; 11 nucleotides align to TRBD2. Germline V gene lookup returns CDR1 SGHRS and CDR2 YFSETQ. Trimming removed 0 bases from V and 6 bases from J; junction bases left unmatched: 2. CDR3 length: 15 amino acids. CDR3 protein: CASSLGTSGLNEQFF. In DNA form, the CDR3 reads TGCGCCAGCAGCTTGGGGACTAGCGGGCTCAATGAGCAGTTCTTC.

The V and J genes are TRBV7-6 and TRBJ2-2; 8 positions agree with TRBD1. The V and J ends lost 3 bases and 8 bases, in that order; junction bases with no gene match: 8. Germline V gene data show CDR1 as SGHVS and CDR2 as FNYEAQ. CDR3 length: 15 amino acids. CDR3 coding DNA: TGTGCCAGCAGCTTGGGGACAGGCTCTGGAGGGGAGCTGTTTTTT. This codes for CASSLGTGSGGELFF.

This clone was seen only once. The chain joins TRBV19 to TRBJ1-2; D perhaps matches TRBD1 (5 bases). V lost 5 bases and J lost 6, with 10 bases in between. Germline V CDR1 and CDR2: LNHDA, SQIVND (reference sequence). The CDR3 length is 12 residues. CDR3 DNA: TGTGCCAGTAGTCGGGGGATAGATGGCTACACCTTC. Translating it yields CASSRGIDGYTF.